This is a list of T cell receptor beta chains from one sample in a study of shared clonotypes between healthy human individuals. The data were produced by immunoSEQ multiplex PCR, yet TCRdb's version contains in-frame clones alone and is incomplete. This sample has a few million clones; 90% to 97% occur once, and the top ten carry less than 0.15%. The sequenced sample consisted of naive CD4+ T cells sorted from blood. The receptors stem from a man between 18 and 29 years old in good health. The CDR3 runs from the conserved cysteine through the conserved F or W. A D gene is named only where the DNA matches it firmly. Where a row states a size, it is once, few, many or the class of an expanded clone; other rows omit it.

V	D	size	J	CDR3	DNA
TRBV30	-	-	TRBJ1-6	CAWRRSSDSSPLHF	TGTGCCTGGAGACGCTCCTCTGACAGTTCACCCCTCCACTTT
TRBV6-5	TRBD1	-	TRBJ1-2	CASSTPGQGAGYTF	TGTGCCAGCAGTACTCCGGGACAGGGGGCTGGCTACACCTTC
TRBV12-5	-	-	TRBJ2-5	CASGLFGGETQYF	TGTGCTAGTGGTTTGTTTGGTGGTGAGACCCAGTACTTC
TRBV10-2	-	-	TRBJ1-2	CASTTGNYGYTF	TGCGCCAGCACCACAGGGAACTATGGCTACACCTTC
TRBV5-1	TRBD1	-	TRBJ2-7	CASSLGQGVGEQYF	TGCGCCAGCAGCTTGGGACAGGGGGTAGGGGAGCAGTACTTC
TRBV7-2	TRBD1	-	TRBJ1-1	CASSLGTGTEAFF	TGTGCCAGCAGCCTTGGGACAGGCACTGAAGCTTTCTTT
TRBV5-1	-	-	TRBJ2-3	CASRGGAWPDTQYF	TGCGCCAGCAGGGGGGGCGCTTGGCCAGATACGCAGTATTTT
TRBV4-1	TRBD2	once	TRBJ2-7	CASSKGLAGDQEQYF	TGCGCCAGCAGCAAGGGACTAGCGGGGGATCAAGAGCAGTACTTC
TRBV5-1	-	-	TRBJ1-1	CASSSGRGGQRNTEAFF	TGCGCCAGCAGCTCTGGGAGGGGCGGGCAGCGGAACACTGAAGCTTTCTTT
TRBV5-1	TRBD1	once	TRBJ2-7	CASSLWDRSYEQYF	TGCGCCAGCAGCTTGTGGGACAGATCCTACGAGCAGTACTTC
TRBV6-6	TRBD2	-	TRBJ2-7	CASSGAGPSYEQYF	TGTGCCAGCAGTGGAGCGGGACCGTCCTACGAGCAGTACTTC
TRBV11-2	TRBD2	-	TRBJ2-2	CASSPQRGGNTGELFF	TGTGCCAGCAGCCCTCAGCGGGGGGGTAACACCGGGGAGCTGTTTTTT
TRBV6-5	-	once	TRBJ2-7	CASSYHQFDEQYF	TGTGCCAGCAGTTACCATCAATTCGACGAGCAGTACTTC
TRBV5-4	TRBD2	-	TRBJ2-3	CASSSTSGSTDTQYF	TGTGCCAGCAGCTCGACTAGCGGGAGCACAGATACGCAGTATTTT
TRBV27	-	-	TRBJ2-2	CASSSDRTTGELFF	TGTGCCAGCAGTTCGGACAGAACCACCGGGGAGCTGTTTTTT
TRBV4-3	-	-	TRBJ2-6	CASSQAIQESAGANVLTF	TGCGCCAGCAGCCAAGCGATACAGGAATCGGCTGGGGCCAACGTCCTGACTTTC
TRBV5-1	TRBD2	-	TRBJ2-1	CASTPRLAGGTNEQFF	TGCGCCAGCACCCCCCGTCTAGCGGGGGGAACAAATGAGCAGTTCTTC
TRBV2	-	-	TRBJ1-3	CASSESGFGNTIYF	TGTGCCAGCAGTGAATCAGGGTTTGGAAACACCATATATTTT
TRBV4-2	-	-	TRBJ1-6	CASSQDRDGLSPLHF	TGTGCCAGCAGCCAAGACCGGGACGGGCTGTCACCCCTCCACTTT
TRBV18	-	once	TRBJ2-5	CASSQLLGNQETQYF	TGTGCCAGCTCACAATTGCTCGGGAACCAAGAGACCCAGTACTTC
TRBV6-7	-	-	TRBJ2-7	CASSPPPDRESYEQYF	TGTGCCAGCAGTCCTCCGCCTGACAGAGAGTCCTACGAGCAGTACTTC
TRBV7-9	TRBD1	once	TRBJ1-6	CASSLDRDSPLHF	TGTGCCAGCAGCCTGGACAGGGATTCACCCCTCCACTTT
TRBV28	-	-	TRBJ2-7	CASSLLRGSYEQYF	TGTGCCAGCAGTTTACTGCGGGGCTCCTACGAGCAGTACTTC
TRBV14	-	-	TRBJ2-7	CASSQSGQQYF	TGTGCCAGCAGCCAATCGGGCCAGCAGTACTTC
TRBV18	TRBD2	-	TRBJ2-7	CASSQTSGTYEQYF	TGTGCCAGCTCACAGACTAGCGGAACCTACGAGCAGTACTTC
TRBV5-1	TRBD2	once	TRBJ2-5	CASSLGGGYSGETQYF	TGCGCCAGCAGCTTGGGCGGGGGATACTCCGGGGAGACCCAGTACTTC
TRBV4-1	TRBD1	once	TRBJ2-1	CASSQGQGKYNEQFF	TGCGCCAGCAGCCAGGGACAGGGCAAATACAATGAGCAGTTCTTC
TRBV7-9	-	-	TRBJ1-3	CASSSGFPGGNTIYF	TGTGCCAGCAGCTCGGGCTTCCCGGGAGGAAACACCATATATTTT
TRBV10-1	-	-	TRBJ2-1	CASSEVGSGVNEQFF	TGCGCCAGCAGTGAAGTTGGGTCGGGGGTCAATGAGCAGTTCTTC
TRBV4-1	-	-	TRBJ2-4	CASSQGTGENIQYF	TGCGCCAGCAGCCAAGGGACTGGGGAAAACATTCAGTACTTC
TRBV4-1	TRBD2	-	TRBJ2-3	CASSQRLAGELATDTQYF	TGCGCCAGCAGCCAACGACTAGCGGGGGAGTTGGCCACAGATACGCAGTATTTT
TRBV5-4	TRBD1	-	TRBJ2-5	CASSSPGQKQETQYF	TGTGCCAGCAGCTCCCCGGGACAGAAACAAGAGACCCAGTACTTC
TRBV29-1	TRBD1	-	TRBJ2-2	CSVGQGVSGELFF	TGCAGCGTGGGACAGGGGGTGTCCGGGGAGCTGTTTTTT
TRBV2	-	-	TRBJ2-5	CASNGGQETQYF	TGTGCCAGCAACGGCGGGCAAGAGACCCAGTACTTC
TRBV5-1	TRBD1	-	TRBJ2-5	CASSIGQGIKETQYF	TGCGCCAGCAGCATAGGACAGGGCATCAAGGAGACCCAGTACTTC
TRBV18	-	-	TRBJ2-2	CASSPPLGQVNTGELFF	TGTGCCAGCTCACCACCGCTTGGGCAGGTGAACACCGGGGAGCTGTTTTTT
TRBV5-4	-	-	TRBJ2-3	CASSPGTQSTDTQYF	TGTGCCAGCAGCCCCGGGACCCAGAGCACAGATACGCAGTATTTT
TRBV2	-	-	TRBJ2-7	CASSEGVLGAMKDEQYF	TGTGCCAGCAGTGAAGGGGTTCTGGGGGCGATGAAAGACGAGCAGTACTTC
TRBV6-6	-	-	TRBJ1-1	CASSPATWGTEAFF	TGTGCCAGCAGCCCGGCGACATGGGGGACTGAAGCTTTCTTT
TRBV30	TRBD2	-	TRBJ2-7	CARSGRGTYEQYF	TGTGCCCGGAGCGGGAGGGGGACCTACGAGCAGTACTTC
TRBV5-1	-	-	TRBJ2-5	CASSSRTEKETQYF	TGCGCCAGCAGCAGTAGGACAGAAAAAGAGACCCAGTACTTC
TRBV7-2	TRBD2	-	TRBJ2-1	CASSSSSGRWNEQFF	TGTGCCAGCAGCTCATCTAGCGGGAGGTGGAATGAGCAGTTCTTC
TRBV5-4	TRBD2	-	TRBJ2-7	CASSFGLAGIYEQYF	TGTGCCAGCAGCTTCGGACTAGCGGGGATCTACGAGCAGTACTTC
TRBV7-2	-	once	TRBJ1-2	CASSLVTEKGGYTF	TGTGCCAGCAGCTTAGTAACTGAGAAAGGAGGCTACACCTTC
TRBV5-6	-	-	TRBJ1-1	CASSRDLGALTAAFF	TGTGCCAGCAGCCGAGATCTGGGGGCACTTACGGCTGCTTTCTTT
TRBV5-5	-	-	TRBJ2-7	CASSLTGGGNEQYF	TGTGCCAGCAGCCTCACGGGAGGGGGCAACGAGCAGTACTTC
TRBV30	-	-	TRBJ2-1	CAWSGSGPSRHNEQFF	TGTGCCTGGAGCGGTTCGGGGCCTAGTCGACACAATGAGCAGTTCTTC
TRBV5-1	-	-	TRBJ1-2	CASSLEAGGYGYTF	TGCGCCAGCAGCTTGGAAGCAGGAGGATATGGCTACACCTTC